A selection of T cell receptor beta chains follows, all from one sample in a study of a mutant IDH1 vaccine in newly diagnosed glioma. TCRdb's table, derived via immunoSEQ multiplex PCR, lists solely in-frame clones and lacks some. The sample lists under 150,000 clones; about four fifths were seen once. These receptors have no identified antigens. Here the sequenced sample was PBMCs, taken from a glioma patient whose treatment included an IDH1 peptide vaccine. Receptors were obtained from a man aged 35 to 55 with glioma. The CDR3 runs from the conserved cysteine through the conserved F or W. D genes are given only for firm matches. Clone size is stated in some rows and not others, as once, few, many or a class when expanded.

v_gene,abundance,d_gene,j_gene,CDR3aa,CDR3nt
TRBV14,-,-,TRBJ2-7,CASSPIQGYEQYF,TGTGCCAGCAGCCCCATCCAGGGCTACGAGCAGTACTTC
TRBV5-5,-,-,TRBJ2-7,CASSWGSGEQYF,TGTGCCAGCAGCTGGGGGAGCGGGGAGCAGTACTTC
TRBV6-6,-,-,TRBJ2-7,CASSYRPQGNHEQYF,TGTGCCAGCAGTTACCGCCCTCAGGGGAACCACGAGCAGTACTTC
TRBV7-8,-,-,TRBJ1-2,CASSSGTRGYTF,TGTGCCAGCAGCTCCGGGACAAGAGGCTACACCTTC
TRBV2,-,-,TRBJ2-1,CASRLQTHNEQFF,TGTGCCAGCAGGTTACAGACTCACAATGAGCAGTTCTTC
TRBV25-1,-,-,TRBJ1-5,CASSSWGGNQPQHF,TGTGCCAGCAGTAGTTGGGGAGGCAATCAGCCCCAGCATTTT
TRBV6-5,-,-,TRBJ1-1,CASVGQQNTEAFF,TGTGCCAGCGTAGGACAGCAGAACACTGAAGCTTTCTTT
TRBV27,once,-,TRBJ2-2,CASSLAGNTGELFF,TGTGCCAGCAGTTTAGCGGGGAACACCGGGGAGCTGTTTTTT
TRBV7-2,-,TRBD1,TRBJ2-3,CASSRRPGTGGDTQYF,TGTGCCAGCAGCCGACGTCCCGGGACAGGGGGCGATACGCAGTATTTT
TRBV4-2,-,TRBD2,TRBJ2-5,CASSQDLAGKETQYF,TGTGCCAGCAGCCAAGACCTAGCGGGGAAAGAGACCCAGTACTTC
TRBV18,once,-,TRBJ1-4,CASSPPWTEINEKLFF,TGTGCCAGCTCACCACCGTGGACGGAGATTAATGAAAAACTGTTTTTT
TRBV7-6,-,-,TRBJ1-5,CASSLTPNSNQPQHF,TGTGCCAGCAGCTTAACTCCTAATAGCAATCAGCCCCAGCATTTT
TRBV18,-,-,TRBJ2-7,CASSPLDGYEQYF,TGTGCCAGCTCACCACTGGACGGATACGAGCAGTACTTC
TRBV4-2,-,-,TRBJ2-7,CASSQERAEVYEQYF,TGTGCCAGCAGCCAAGAACGAGCGGAAGTCTACGAGCAGTACTTC
TRBV19,-,TRBD1,TRBJ2-5,CASSIHGQGPKETQYF,TGTGCCAGTAGTATACACGGACAGGGGCCCAAAGAGACCCAGTACTTC
TRBV7-2,-,-,TRBJ1-2,CASSLEYRTYGYTF,TGTGCCAGCAGCTTAGAGTACAGAACCTATGGCTACACCTTC
TRBV6-6,-,-,TRBJ2-3,CASSFTRRMGSDTQYF,TGTGCCAGCAGTTTCACACGTCGAATGGGGTCAGATACGCAGTATTTT
TRBV5-1,-,TRBD1,TRBJ2-7,CASSYRDRGYGEQYF,TGCGCCAGCAGCTACCGGGACAGGGGGTACGGCGAGCAGTACTTC
TRBV2,-,-,TRBJ1-4,CASRQTGATGEKLFF,TGTGCCAGCAGGCAGACAGGCGCTACGGGTGAAAAACTGTTTTTT
TRBV4-1,-,TRBD1,TRBJ1-2,CASSHRQGPYGYTF,TGCGCCAGCAGCCACAGACAGGGTCCCTATGGCTACACCTTC